The 7 T cell receptor beta chains below all came from one sample that was sequenced in a study of naive and memory T cell subsets (dated by TCRdb to between 2016 and 2019). The study described a robust, sensitive protocol for amplifying, sequencing and analyzing TCRs, using 3' ligation of a UMI-containing oligonucleotide to TCR cDNA. Library preparation used 5' RACE. The run used an Illumina MiSeq. The ligated cDNA was amplified by four rounds of PCR, in which nested alpha and beta constant region primers were used together with the SP2 primer. TCRdb applied fastp at Q25 and MiXCR to the public reads, then kept only in-frame beta chains. Rows are unified per CDR3 protein, each entry keeping the most common DNA and genes. Recorded for this sample are around 56,000 distinct CDR3 sequences; around 7.3% of them occurred a single time. More than 7.5% of the sample goes to the ten largest clones. The receptor source for this set is a female donor in good health.

Only a few counts were recorded for this clonotype. The chain combines TRBV20-1 with TRBJ2-5, with no clear D. CDR1 and CDR2 from the germline V gene are DFQATT and SNEGSKA (reference sequence). The CDR3 is made up of 14 amino acids. The ends were cut back, 3 bases at V and 1 base at J, with 12 bases in the middle. The CDR3 sequence: CSARGSTIQETQYF. CDR3 DNA: TGCAGTGCTAGGGGTTCTACGATCCAAGAGACCCAGTACTTC.

The chain couples TRBV29-1 to TRBJ2-3, with 9 bases aligning to TRBD2. V shed 4 bases, J shed 2 bases, and the junction held 4 bases outside the gene matches. The germline CDR1 and CDR2 sequences are SQVTM and ANQGSEA. The CDR3 has 14 residues. The CDR3: CSVGGGAVTDTQYF. The CDR3 nucleotides are TGCAGCGTTGGCGGGGGGGCCGTCACAGATACGCAGTATTTT.

This clonotype was counted at least ten times. V and J are TRBV12-3 or TRBV12-4 and TRBJ2-1; the match to TRBD2 covers 9 bases. Trimming took 3 bases from V and 7 from J; bases not matched to a gene: 7. The CDR3 is made up of 15 amino acids. CDR3 sequence: CASSFYGTSLNEQFF. In DNA form, the CDR3 reads TGTGCCAGCAGTTTTTATGGGACTAGCCTGAATGAGCAGTTCTTC.

CDR3 in DNA: TGTGCCAGTAACGTCCGAGGGATGCAGGCTTTCTTT. Protein: CASNVRGMQAFF. The chain couples TRBV19 to TRBJ1-1; D not resolved. The CDR3 is 12 amino acids. V shed 7 bases and J shed 11 bases, with 17 bases lying between them. CDR1 LNHDA and CDR2 SQIVND come from the germline V gene (reference sequence).

V and J are TRBV28 and TRBJ1-2; D uncertain. CDR3 length: 13 amino acids. Trimming removed 5 bases at V and 8 bases at J, with 15 bases between. CDR1 is MDHEN, CDR2 SYDVKM, per germline. For the CDR3, the DNA is TGTGCCAGCAGTCAGTCAGCCTTAGGAGGCTACACCTTC. Translated, it gives CASSQSALGGYTF.

The sample holds many counts of this clonotype. The rearrangement links TRBV12-1 to TRBJ1-5; the D segment call TRBD1 is taken from the table without a DNA check. TRBV12-1 is recorded as a pseudogene. The CDR3 is 15 amino acids. This CDR3 is CASRYSEGFNQPQHF. CDR3 bases: TGTGCCAGCAGGTACTCTGAGGGGTTCAATCAGCCCCAGCATTTT.

The chain recombines TRBV29-1 with TRBJ2-1; a weak D match, TRBD2 (6 bases). CDR3 length: 14 residues. Trimming removed 1 base from V and 8 bases from J, with 15 bases in between. The germline CDR1 and CDR2 sequences are SQVTM and ANQGSEA. CDR3 sequence: CSVEVGLSGDEQFF. CDR3 DNA: TGCAGCGTTGAAGTGGGACTGTCGGGGGATGAGCAGTTCTTC.